This T cell receptor (beta chain) was identified during a study of identical twins. Study-wide results and limits: Zero-insertion analyses could be partly confounded by invariant MAIT and iNKT cells.

It was template switching that added a universal primer site, and there were unique molecular identifiers on the cDNA. MiXCR, run by TCRdb on the 5' RACE reads, gives a single entry per CDR3 protein. The table includes 400,000 to 500,000 distinct CDR3 sequences, about 18% detected once. Trimming took off 6 bases at V and 6 bases at J, with 19 bases between the two ends. The CDR3 sequence is 15 residues long. The germline V gene encodes CDR1 MNHNS and CDR2 SASEGT. In its sample, this clonotype was seen a few times. Its antigen is currently unknown. V gene TRBV6-1 combines with J gene TRBJ2-3; weak D call: TRBD1 (6 bases). The sequence was collected from a man in his fifties in good health. Sequencing input: naive T cells sorted from blood. DNA of the CDR3: TGTGCCAGCAGCCGTCGGGACGCAACAGGGGATACGCAGTATTTT. Amino acid sequence: CASSRRDATGDTQYF.